This record concerns one T cell receptor beta chain sequence. The participants were between about 18 and 90 years old and came from some 25 US areas. Donors were grouped by their self-reported clinical history. The study counted Cohort 3 donors as recovered given two negative PCRs, clearance, or symptom resolution. This sample stems from a study of blood T cell repertoires in COVID-19. Unmatched junction bases numbered 9, after V lost 3 bases and J lost 4 bases. CDR3 length: 16 amino acids. Germline CDR1 SGDLS, CDR2 YYNGEE. Assay used: immunoSEQ multiplex PCR; TCRdb lists only in-frame clones, some missing. The sample comprises about 220,000 clones, 88% of which are singletons, and roughly 2.7% rests with the top ten.

V usage is TRBV9 and J usage is TRBJ2-5; TRBD2 matches 10 bases. Sequencing used PBMCs or T cells enriched from blood (not recorded which). The source of this sequence is a woman aged 30 to 39 who had recovered from COVID-19. CDR3 loop: CASSAPSGGRGETQYF. The CDR3 DNA is TGTGCCAGCAGCGCCCCTAGCGGGGGTAGGGGAGAGACCCAGTACTTC.